Listed here are 25 T cell receptor beta chains from one sample, sequenced in a study of blood T cell repertoires in COVID-19. Using immunoSEQ multiplex PCR, the repertoire was profiled, and TCRdb retains in-frame clones only, with some absent. The sample carries hundreds of thousands of clones, around 87% recorded once. The sequencing sample was made of peripheral blood. The receptors derive from a woman aged 55 to 70 with COVID-19, enrolled during active disease.

The rearrangement uses TRBV7-3 and TRBJ2-7; a possible D gene is TRBD1 (5 bases). Trimming took 1 base from V and 3 from J, leaving 10 bases between them. This CDR3 has 14 amino acids. The germline V gene has CDR1 SGHTA and CDR2 FQGTGA. The CDR3 here is CASSLNQGNYEQYF. CDR3 nucleotides: TGTGCCAGCAGCTTAAATCAGGGCAACTACGAGCAGTACTTC.

V gene TRBV6-5 combines with J gene TRBJ2-1; 10 bases agree with TRBD2. The CDR3 sequence is 15 residues long. Germline V gives CDR1 MNHEY, CDR2 SVGAGI. V lost 6 bases and J lost 6; bases outside the gene matches: 8. The CDR3 reads CASRPSGGQFNEQFF. CDR3 in DNA: TGTGCCAGCAGGCCTAGCGGGGGACAGTTCAATGAGCAGTTCTTC.

This rearrangement joins TRBV28 to TRBJ2-7, with 11 bases lining up with TRBD1. Germline lookup yields CDR1 MDHEN and CDR2 SYDVKM. Unmatched junction bases numbered 5, after V lost 1 base and J lost 6 bases. This CDR3 is built from 15 residues. Written as DNA, the CDR3 is TGTGCCAGCAGTTTATCGGGGACAGGGGGGTCCGAGCAGTACTTC. Its translation: CASSLSGTGGSEQYF. The full variable domain, in which reference TRBV28 and TRBJ2-7 provide the parts outside the CDR3, is DVKVTQSSRYLVKRTGEKVFLECVQDMDHENMFWYRQDPGLGLRLIYFSYDVKMKEKGDIPEGYSVSREKKERFSLILESASTNQTSMYLCASSLSGTGGSEQYFGPGTRLTVT.

The rearrangement joins TRBV2 to TRBJ2-7; 8 nucleotides align to TRBD1. The V gene's germline CDR1 is SNHLY and CDR2 FYNNEI. This CDR3 has 14 amino acids. With 6 bases clipped from V and 2 bases from J, the junction kept 6 bases outside the gene matches. The CDR3 DNA follows: TGTGCCAGCAGGACCGGACAGGGTCCCTACGAGCAGTACTTC. This codes for CASRTGQGPYEQYF. The full variable domain, its missing parts supplied by reference TRBV2 and TRBJ2-7, is EPEVTQTPSHQVTQMGQEVILRCVPISNHLYFYWYRQILGQKVEFLVSFYNNEISEKSEIFDDQFSVERPDGSNFTLKIRSTKLEDSAMYFCASRTGQGPYEQYFGPGTRLTVT.

A word on this clone: Other DNA sequences from this sample encode an identical CDR3 as well. The chain carries TRBV9 and TRBJ2-7; D is possibly TRBD2 (5 bases). Trimming removed 0 bases at V and 3 bases at J, with 10 bases between. CDR1 is SGDLS and CDR2 is YYNGEE in the germline V gene. This CDR3 has 14 residues. The CDR3 DNA is TGTGCCAGCAGCGTAGCGGGGTCCGGCTACGAGCAGTACTTC. It yields the protein CASSVAGSGYEQYF.

The chain uses TRBV5-5 and TRBJ1-2, with D possibly TRBD1 on 6 matching bases. CDR1 is SGHKS, CDR2 YYEKEE, per germline (reference sequence). V was shortened by 4 bases and J by 5 bases, with 15 bases between the two germline ends. This CDR3 region has 14 residues. The chain's CDR3 is CASSPTRGIYGYTF. In nucleotides, the CDR3 is TGTGCCAGCAGCCCGACCAGGGGTATTTATGGCTACACCTTC.

This rearrangement joins TRBV5-1 to TRBJ1-4; 11 bases match TRBD1. CDR1 is SGHRS, CDR2 YFSETQ, per germline. This CDR3 region has 15 residues. V trimming: 0 bases; J trimming: 7 bases; junction bases outside the gene matches: 2. CDR3 sequence (DNA): TGCGCCAGCAGCTTGGAAGGGACAGGGGGTGAAAAACTGTTTTTT. This sequence encodes CASSLEGTGGEKLFF.

The V and J genes are TRBV6-6 and TRBJ2-7; D remains unclear. Germline-derived CDR1 and CDR2 are MNHNY and SVGAGI (reference sequence). The CDR3 totals 13 residues. V lost 2 bases, J lost 0 bases, and 5 bases lay in between. The CDR3 here is CASSYESSYEQYF. CDR3 in DNA: TGTGCCAGCAGTTACGAGAGCTCCTACGAGCAGTACTTC.

The chain combines TRBV6-5 with TRBJ1-1; D call uncertain. With 7 bases removed from V and 1 base from J, the gap between germline ends came to 13 bases. Germline V CDR1 and CDR2: MNHEY, SVGAGI. The CDR3 length is 14 residues. The CDR3 loop is CASTLGSRNTEAFF. In nucleotides, the CDR3 is TGTGCCAGCACCCTGGGGAGTCGGAACACTGAAGCTTTCTTT.

The rearrangement links TRBV19 to TRBJ2-1; 9 bases agree with TRBD2. The CDR3 spans 15 residues. The junction had 17 bases not matched to a gene; V was cut back by 11 bases and J by 9 bases. Germline-derived CDR1 and CDR2 are LNHDA and SQIVND (reference sequence). CDR3: CASNRVASGNGEQFF. In DNA form, the CDR3 reads TGTGCCTCAAATAGGGTGGCTAGCGGGAATGGTGAGCAGTTCTTC.

This chain uses TRBV7-3 with TRBJ2-1; 8 nucleotides agree with TRBD2. V gave up 1 base and J gave up 6 bases; unmatched junction bases: 5. CDR3 length: 15 residues. The germline CDR1 and CDR2 sequences are SGHTA and FQGTGA. CDR3 residues: CASSLIAGGSNEQFF. For the CDR3, the DNA is TGTGCCAGCAGCTTAATTGCGGGGGGTAGCAATGAGCAGTTCTTC.

V gene TRBV5-1 combines with J gene TRBJ1-5; 10 positions match TRBD1. Trimming cost V 4 bases and J 6 bases; bases outside gene matches: 4. The CDR3 is 14 amino acids. Germline CDR1 reads SGHRS; CDR2 reads YFSETQ. The CDR3 DNA sequence: TGCGCCAGCAGCACGACAGGGGGCGGTCAGCCCCAGCATTTT. Translating gives CASSTTGGGQPQHF.

This clone occurred once. This chain links TRBV3-1 (or the pseudogene TRBV3-2) with TRBJ1-1; D gene unclear. The CDR3 has 14 amino acids. The ends were cut back, 4 bases at V and 2 bases at J, with 11 bases in the middle. Looked up from germline, CDR1 is LGHDT and CDR2 is YNNKEL (reference sequence). The CDR3 region has the DNA TGTGCCAGCAGCCGTTCGCGGGTAAACACTGAAGCTTTCTTT. Its protein is CASSRSRVNTEAFF.

Here the CDR3 reads CASSLAPSGGARETQYF. Here the CDR3 DNA reads TGTGCCAGCAGCTTAGCGCCTAGCGGGGGGGCGAGGGAGACCCAGTACTTC. The chain joins TRBV7-2 to TRBJ2-5; TRBD2 agrees at 12 bases. The CDR3 consists of 17 residues. Per germline, CDR1 SGHTA and CDR2 FQGNSA. V was pared by 0 bases and J by 5 bases, with 7 bases of the junction left unmatched.

The chain combines TRBV5-6 with TRBJ1-1; possibly TRBD1 for D (6 bases). The germline gives CDR1 SGHDT, CDR2 YYEEEE. Trimming pared 4 bases from V and 11 bases from J, leaving 24 bases between. CDR3 length equals 15 residues. DNA of the CDR3: TGTGCCAGCAGCCCCAACCACGGGACATTCGGCGGGGCTTTCTTT. It translates to CASSPNHGTFGGAFF.

The CDR3, as DNA: TGTGCCAGCAGCCAAGATCCCGCCGGGGTACGCGCTGAAGCTTTCTTT. Amino acid sequence: CASSQDPAGVRAEAFF. The chain joins TRBV3-1 (or the pseudogene TRBV3-2) to TRBJ1-1, with D unclear. CDR1 and CDR2 (germline): LGHDT, YNNKEL (reference sequence). Deletions cut 0 bases from V and 6 bases from J, with 17 bases between. The CDR3 runs 16 residues.

This clone was detected a few times. The V gene is TRBV10-1, the J gene TRBJ2-3; 11 nucleotides line up with TRBD2. The CDR3 covers 16 residues. Trimming took 3 bases from V and 3 from J; bases not matched to a gene: 5. Germline V lookup: CDR1 WNHNN, CDR2 SYGVQD (reference sequence). CDR3 coding DNA: TGCGCCAGCAGTGAATATGGGACTAGCGGAACAGATACGCAGTATTTT. Translated: CASSEYGTSGTDTQYF.

In this sample, this clone turned up a few times. This sequence joins TRBV27 and TRBJ1-6; 7 bases are a match to TRBD1. Losses at the gene ends were 3 bases for V and 10 bases for J; bases not matched to a gene: 3. CDR1 MNHEY and CDR2 SMNVEV come from the germline V gene (reference sequence). The CDR3 consists of 13 residues. Here the CDR3 DNA reads TGTGCCAGCAGTTTGGGCAGGGGGTCACCCCTCCACTTT. Protein product: CASSLGRGSPLHF.

The chain joins TRBV5-1 to TRBJ2-2; TRBD2 aligns across 11 bases. The junction had 7 bases not matched to a gene; V was cut back by 1 base and J by 2 bases. This CDR3 is 18 amino acids long. The germline V gene encodes CDR1 SGHRS and CDR2 YFSETQ. Here the CDR3 DNA reads TGCGCCAGCAGCTTGCACCTTACTAGCGGGGGCAACACCGGGGAGCTGTTTTTT. Its translation: CASSLHLTSGGNTGELFF.

This clone was observed a single time. The chain carries TRBV5-4 and TRBJ1-1, with 9 positions matching TRBD1. Germline loops: CDR1 SGHNT, CDR2 YYREEE (reference sequence). The CDR3 runs 12 residues. Trimming at V came to 4 bases and at J to 8 bases, leaving 3 bases not matched to a gene. The CDR3 loop reads CASSTGQGEAFF. The CDR3 DNA sequence: TGTGCCAGCAGCACGGGACAGGGAGAAGCTTTCTTT.

This rearrangement joins TRBV4-1 to TRBJ2-3; 7 positions agree with TRBD2. The CDR3 is 18 amino acids. The J segment lost 0 bases and the V segment lost 5 bases, leaving 14 bases of the junction unmatched. The germline V gene has CDR1 MGHRA and CDR2 YSYEKL. The chain's CDR3 is CASSARGSGFTSTDTQYF. The CDR3 bases are TGCGCCAGCAGCGCCCGGGGTAGCGGGTTCACTAGCACAGATACGCAGTATTTT.

In this sample, this clone turned up many times. This chain joins TRBV30 and TRBJ2-7, with a tentative D call TRBD1 (6 bases). From germline, CDR1 is GTSNPN and CDR2 SVGIG (reference sequence). The CDR3 is 14 amino acids. V lost 3 bases, J lost 1 base, and 13 bases lay in between. CDR3 DNA: TGTGCCTGGAGAAGAGCGGACAGATCCTACGAGCAGTACTTC. Translated, it gives CAWRRADRSYEQYF. The full variable domain, its missing parts supplied by reference TRBV30 and TRBJ2-7, is SQTIHQWPATLVQPVGSPLSLECTVEGTSNPNLYWYRQAAGRGLQLLFYSVGIGQISSEVPQNLSASRPQDRQFILSSKKLLLSDSGFYLCAWRRADRSYEQYFGPGTRLTVT.

The chain combines TRBV3-1 (or the pseudogene TRBV3-2) with TRBJ2-7; 8 bases are a match to TRBD2. The CDR3 has 13 residues. V shed 3 bases, J shed 4 bases, and the junction held 2 bases outside the gene matches. In germline, CDR1 is LGHDT, CDR2 YNNKEL (reference sequence). CDR3 nucleotides: TGTGCCAGCAGCCATCGGGGGGGTTACGAGCAGTACTTC. This gives the protein CASSHRGGYEQYF.

The chain links TRBV5-1 to TRBJ2-4, with D perhaps matching TRBD2 (6 bases). Germline V gives CDR1 SGHRS, CDR2 YFSETQ. The CDR3 spans 13 residues. V was trimmed by 0 bases and J by 8 bases, leaving 9 bases between them. In nucleotides, the CDR3 is TGCGCCAGCAGCTTGGCGGGGGAGGACATTCAGTACTTC. Its protein is CASSLAGEDIQYF.

This clone was detected only once. The chain employs TRBV6-5 and TRBJ1-1; D is undetermined. Trimming left V 8 bases short and J 1 base short, with 8 bases between. From germline, CDR1 is MNHEY and CDR2 SVGAGI. This CDR3 comprises 12 residues. The CDR3 sequence is CASLRGNTEAFF. The CDR3 region has the DNA TGTGCCAGCCTGCGAGGGAACACTGAAGCTTTCTTT.